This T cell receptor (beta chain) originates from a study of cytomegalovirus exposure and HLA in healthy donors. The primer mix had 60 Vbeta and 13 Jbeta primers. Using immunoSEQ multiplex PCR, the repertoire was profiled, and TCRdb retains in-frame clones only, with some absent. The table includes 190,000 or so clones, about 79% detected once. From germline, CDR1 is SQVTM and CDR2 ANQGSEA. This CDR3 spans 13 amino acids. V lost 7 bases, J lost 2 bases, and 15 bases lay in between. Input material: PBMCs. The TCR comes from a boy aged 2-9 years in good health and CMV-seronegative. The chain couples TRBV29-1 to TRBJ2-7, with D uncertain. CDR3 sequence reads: CSGLTPTTYEQYF. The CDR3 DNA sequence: TGCAGCGGACTCACACCTACCACCTACGAGCAGTACTTC.